These 15 T cell receptor beta chains were all obtained from the same sample, sequenced in a study of cytomegalovirus exposure and HLA in healthy donors. Primers: 60 Vbeta forward and 13 Jbeta reverse. The protocol was immunoSEQ multiplex PCR, while the TCRdb copy is restricted to in-frame clones and leaves out a portion. The table records about 100,000 clones, 60% to 70% of them present only once. Sequences were obtained from PBMCs. These receptors all come from a man under 40 in good health and CMV-seropositive.

This chain connects TRBV28 to TRBJ2-3, with TRBD2 identical over 7 bases. The CDR3 consists of 15 residues. The germline gives CDR1 MDHEN, CDR2 SYDVKM. The V and J ends lost 2 bases and 4 bases, in that order; junction bases with no gene match: 6. This chain's CDR3 is CASSLPAGTADTQYF. The CDR3, as DNA: TGTGCCAGCAGTTTACCAGCGGGGACTGCAGATACGCAGTATTTT.

J is TRBJ2-2 and V is TRBV11-3, with D possibly TRBD1 on 5 matching bases. Looked up from germline, CDR1 is SGHNT and CDR2 is YENEEA. Trimming shortened V by 3 bases and J by 6 bases, and 11 bases separated the two germline ends. CDR3 size: 14 residues. CDR3 in DNA: TGTGCCAGCAGCTTTGACAGCTTCGCCGGGGAGCTGTTTTTT. This encodes CASSFDSFAGELFF.

This chain joins TRBV20-1 and TRBJ2-7; D unresolved. Trimming pared 5 bases from V and 6 bases from J, leaving 8 bases between. Looked up from germline, CDR1 is DFQATT and CDR2 is SNEGSKA (reference sequence). This CDR3 has 10 amino acids. The CDR3 DNA is TGCAGTGCTTTCAGGTTCGAGCAGTACTTC. Protein: CSAFRFEQYF.

This clone was picked up one time. The V gene is TRBV23-1, the J gene TRBJ1-5; TRBD1 matches 9 bases. TRBV23-1 falls under the ORF class, with uncertain function. Losses at the gene ends were 5 bases for V and 4 bases for J; bases not matched to a gene: 6. This CDR3 contains 15 residues. CDR3 nucleotides: TGCGCCAGCAGTTCCCGGGACAGGGTGAATCAGCCCCAGCATTTT. This sequence encodes CASSSRDRVNQPQHF.

The chain recombines TRBV6-5 with TRBJ2-5; a possible D gene is TRBD2 (6 bases). Trimming pared 10 bases from V and 4 bases from J, leaving 16 bases between. The germline V gene encodes CDR1 MNHEY and CDR2 SVGAGI. The CDR3 loop spans 13 amino acids. CDR3 bases: TGTGCCACCACCCTCGGGGGAACAGAGACCCAGTACTTC. Amino acids: CATTLGGTETQYF.

The chain employs TRBV5-4 and TRBJ2-5, with 8 bases aligning to TRBD2. Per the germline V gene, CDR1 is SGHNT and CDR2 is YYREEE (reference sequence). Unmatched junction bases numbered 14, after V lost 4 bases and J lost 6 bases. The CDR3 is 16 amino acids. CDR3: CASSEGGGTTWKTQYF. CDR3 bases: TGTGCCAGCAGCGAAGGCGGGGGGACAACCTGGAAGACCCAGTACTTC.

A few counts support this clone. The chain joins TRBV5-6 to TRBJ1-1, with 9 bases aligning to TRBD1. Per germline, CDR1 SGHDT and CDR2 YYEEEE. This CDR3 spans 17 amino acids. V was clipped by 5 bases and J by 3 bases; unmatched bases: 14. The chain's CDR3 is CASRTSDRGTMYTEAFF. The CDR3 DNA sequence: TGTGCCAGCAGGACGTCAGACAGGGGGACGATGTACACTGAAGCTTTCTTT.

The chain links TRBV5-1 to TRBJ2-1; D might be TRBD1 (6 bases). Looked up from germline, CDR1 is SGHRS and CDR2 is YFSETQ. This CDR3 is 15 amino acids long. The V gene lost 2 bases and the J gene lost 0 bases, with 9 bases spanning the gap. The CDR3 region has the DNA TGCGCCAGCAGCTTAGCAGGGGACTCCTACAATGAGCAGTTCTTC. It codes for CASSLAGDSYNEQFF.

The chain couples TRBV7-2 to TRBJ2-3; 14 bases are shared with TRBD2. Germline V CDR1 and CDR2: SGHTA, FQGNSA. CDR3 length equals 16 residues. J was trimmed by 6 bases and V by 5 bases; bases with no gene match: 7. The CDR3 region is CASSPGLAGAGDTQYF. The CDR3 DNA follows: TGTGCCAGCAGCCCGGGACTAGCGGGGGCCGGGGATACGCAGTATTTT.

V and J are TRBV19 and TRBJ1-6, with D maybe TRBD1 (5 bases). The length of the CDR3 is 13 residues. Germline CDR1 and CDR2: LNHDA and SQIVND (reference sequence). Trimming cost V 5 bases and J 10 bases, with 12 bases left between them. The CDR3 sequence: CASSGAGRSPLHF. In DNA form, the CDR3 reads TGTGCCAGTAGTGGCGCAGGGAGGTCACCCCTCCACTTT.

Of note for this clone: An end of the junction does not agree with germline; a read error may underlie this. The CDR3 DNA follows: TGTTCCAGCAGCCGAGGAGGCGATGAGCAGTTCTTC. It codes for CSSSRGGDEQFF. The chain has TRBV7-9 and TRBJ2-1; perhaps TRBD2 as D (5 bases). The CDR3 covers 12 residues. Germline-derived CDR1 and CDR2 are SEHNR and FQNEAQ (reference sequence). The whole variable domain, remainder taken from reference TRBV7-9 and TRBJ2-1, is DTGVSQNPRHKITKRGQNVTFRCDPISEHNRLYWYRQTLGQGPEFLTYFQNEAQLEKSRLLSDRFSAERPKGSFSTLEIQRTEQGDSAMYLCSSSRGGDEQFFGPGTRLTVL.

V is TRBV7-9 and J is TRBJ2-5, with a possible D match to TRBD2 (6 bases). There are 13 residues in the CDR3. The germline V and J ends were trimmed by 5 bases and 2 bases, with 9 bases remaining between them. Per germline, CDR1 SEHNR and CDR2 FQNEAQ (reference sequence). CDR3 DNA: TGTGCCAGCAGCACGGGACTTCAAGAGACCCAGTACTTC. It encodes CASSTGLQETQYF.

CDR3 nucleotide sequence: TGCGCCAGCAGCCAGGGACAGGGGTCAGCCTACGAGCAGTACTTC. Translating it yields CASSQGQGSAYEQYF. This chain uses TRBV5-1 with TRBJ2-5, with 10 bases matching TRBD1. The J call may be wrong; the DNA end is better matched by TRBJ2-7. Germline V gives CDR1 SGHRS, CDR2 YFSETQ. The CDR3 length is 15 residues.

A single count supports this clone. V and J are TRBV4-1 and TRBJ2-5; 10 positions match TRBD2. Germline V lookup: CDR1 MGHRA, CDR2 YSYEKL. The CDR3 is 17 residues long. V lost 1 base and J lost 2; bases outside the gene matches: 7. This CDR3 is CASSQVVGLAAQETQYF. Written as DNA, the CDR3 is TGCGCCAGCAGCCAAGTAGTTGGACTAGCGGCGCAAGAGACCCAGTACTTC.

This clone was seen just once. This chain connects TRBV6-5 to TRBJ1-2, with a weak D call TRBD1 (6 bases). The CDR3 sequence is 14 residues long. Looked up from germline, CDR1 is MNHEY and CDR2 is SVGAGI. The germline V and J ends were trimmed by 5 bases and 4 bases, with 14 bases remaining between them. CDR3 coding DNA: TGTGCCAGCAGTGGACAGTCATCGACCTATGGCTACACCTTC. It specifies CASSGQSSTYGYTF.